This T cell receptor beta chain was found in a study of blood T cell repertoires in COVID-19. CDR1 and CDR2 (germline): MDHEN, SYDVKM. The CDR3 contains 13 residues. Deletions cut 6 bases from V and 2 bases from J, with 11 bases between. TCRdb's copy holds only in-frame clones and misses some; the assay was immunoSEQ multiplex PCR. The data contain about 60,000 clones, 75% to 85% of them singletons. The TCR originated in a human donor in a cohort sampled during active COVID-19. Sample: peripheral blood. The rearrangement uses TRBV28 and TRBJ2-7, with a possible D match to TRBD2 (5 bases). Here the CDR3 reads CASRRSGPYEQYF. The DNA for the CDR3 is TGTGCCAGCAGGCGAAGCGGCCCCTACGAGCAGTACTTC.